The clone carrying this T cell receptor (beta chain) was seen a single time. Trimming removed 8 bases from V and 7 bases from J; junction bases left unmatched: 15. Per germline, CDR1 MNHEY and CDR2 SVGAGI. The CDR3 length is 16 residues. TCRdb independently ran MiXCR on the PCR reads; one entry per CDR3 protein. Here the sample spans under 100,000 distinct CDR3 sequences, about half being singletons. This sample is part of a study of CDR3 diversity in severe acne. The sample comprised blood. The TCR comes from a male donor in good health, serving as a control. The gene calls are TRBV6-5 and TRBJ2-2, with 8 bases fitting TRBD2. Written as DNA, the CDR3 is TGTGCCAGCGGCTCCTTACTAGCGGTTGGGGACGGGGAGCTGTTTTTT. It encodes CASGSLLAVGDGELFF.